What follows are 14 T cell receptor beta chains derived from one specimen sequenced in a study of beta chain features in type 1 diabetes. The entirety of the isolated RNA underwent reverse transcription, so expressed TCRB transcripts were sequenced. Clones were read by immunoSEQ multiplex PCR, and TCRdb kept only the in-frame ones, dropping some. This sample has 400,000 to 600,000 clones, with roughly 31% found just once. Sequencing was performed on naive CD4+ T cells from blood. The receptors were sampled from a man between 18 and 29 years old in good health.

V gene TRBV29-1 combines with J gene TRBJ2-3; D is undetermined. Between the trimmed V and J ends, which lost 6 bases and 6 bases, there was a span of 13 bases. In germline, CDR1 is SQVTM, CDR2 ANQGSEA. The length of the CDR3 is 12 residues. This CDR3 reads CSVTARSDTQYF. CDR3 sequence (DNA): TGCAGCGTCACGGCCAGATCCGATACGCAGTATTTT.

This clone was found a few times. V gene TRBV29-1 combines with J gene TRBJ2-7; a possible D gene is TRBD2 (5 bases). The CDR3 is made up of 13 amino acids. The germline gives CDR1 SQVTM, CDR2 ANQGSEA. Between the trimmed V and J ends, which lost 6 bases and 2 bases, there was a span of 14 bases. The CDR3 loop is CSVSPGSTYEQYF. CDR3 DNA: TGCAGCGTCTCCCCGGGGAGTACCTACGAGCAGTACTTC.

This clone was recorded a few times. This chain uses TRBV18 with TRBJ2-7; D remains unclear. The CDR3 spans 12 residues. Trimming took 2 bases from V and 7 from J, leaving 9 bases between them. CDR1 and CDR2 from the germline V gene are KGHSH and LQKENI. The CDR3 loop reads CASSPILGEQYF. As DNA, the CDR3 is TGTGCCAGCTCACCAATATTGGGGGAGCAGTACTTC.

This clone was observed once. This chain connects TRBV15 to TRBJ1-3, with 7 bases that match TRBD1. The junction had 0 bases not matched to a gene; V was cut back by 1 base and J by 0 bases. Germline V gene sequence: CDR1 LNHNV, CDR2 YYDKDF (reference sequence). This CDR3 contains 15 residues. CDR3 bases: TGTGCCACCAGCAGAGGACAGGGCTCTGGAAACACCATATATTTT. It yields the protein CATSRGQGSGNTIYF.

The sample holds a few counts of this clone. V gene TRBV25-1 combines with J gene TRBJ2-1; 9 nucleotides match TRBD1. After removal of 6 bases from V and 5 bases from J, the junction contained 8 bases not matched to a gene. The CDR3 has 15 residues. Germline values: CDR1 MGHDK, CDR2 SYGVNS. The CDR3 nucleotides read TGTGCCAGCAGCGATCCGGGACAGGGTCACAATGAGCAGTTCTTC. It codes for CASSDPGQGHNEQFF. Together with reference TRBV25-1 and TRBJ2-1, the CDR3 gives the full variable domain: EADIYQTPRYLVIGTGKKITLECSQTMGHDKMYWYQQDPGMELHLIHYSYGVNSTEKGDLSSESTVSRIRTEHFPLTLESARPSHTSQYLCASSDPGQGHNEQFFGPGTRLTVL.

A few counts support this clone. The chain has TRBV20-1 and TRBJ2-1; D gene uncertain. CDR1 and CDR2 from the germline V gene are DFQATT and SNEGSKA (reference sequence). The CDR3 runs to 11 residues. Trimming shortened V by 6 bases and J by 8 bases, and 11 bases separated the two germline ends. The CDR3 nucleotides read TGCAGTGCCCTACCCTCGGATGAGCAGTTCTTC. The encoded protein is CSALPSDEQFF.

The J gene is TRBJ2-1, the V gene TRBV28, with D unclear. The CDR3 covers 13 residues. Trimming removed 3 bases from V and 5 bases from J, with 8 bases in between. CDR1 is MDHEN and CDR2 is SYDVKM in the germline V gene. This CDR3 reads CASSFSTNNEQFF. CDR3 DNA sequence: TGTGCCAGCAGTTTTTCGACGAACAATGAGCAGTTCTTC.

A remark on this clone: Other DNA variants within this sample encode the same CDR3. V gene TRBV30 combines with J gene TRBJ2-2, with D possibly being TRBD2 (5 bases). The V end was cut by 2 bases, the J end by 4 bases, with 8 bases between. The V gene's germline CDR1 is GTSNPN and CDR2 SVGIG (reference sequence). This CDR3 is built from 13 residues. The CDR3 region has the DNA TGTGCCTGGAGTCAACGGGGCACCGGGGAGCTGTTTTTT. Protein product: CAWSQRGTGELFF.

The chain carries TRBV25-1 and TRBJ1-1; weak D call: TRBD1 (5 bases). The CDR3 consists of 13 residues. The germline V gene has CDR1 MGHDK and CDR2 SYGVNS. Trimming stripped 7 bases from V and 6 bases from J, with 15 bases between. CDR3: CASKWRGVPEAFF. The CDR3 region has the DNA TGTGCCAGCAAGTGGCGAGGGGTCCCTGAAGCTTTCTTT.

The chain carries TRBV30 and TRBJ1-3; the D is unclear. Trimming took off 1 base at V and 0 bases at J, with 7 bases between the two ends. Germline lookup yields CDR1 GTSNPN and CDR2 SVGIG (reference sequence). This CDR3 contains 14 residues. Here the CDR3 DNA reads TGTGCCTGGAGTGAGGCGGGCTCTGGAAACACCATATATTTT. Translation gives CAWSEAGSGNTIYF.

The genes are TRBV2 and TRBJ2-1, with D perhaps matching TRBD1 (5 bases). CDR1 is SNHLY and CDR2 is FYNNEI in the germline V gene. With 7 bases removed from V and 0 bases from J, the gap between germline ends came to 10 bases. CDR3 length: 14 residues. In nucleotides, the CDR3 is TGTGCCAGCAAGGGGCCGTACTCCTACAATGAGCAGTTCTTC. This encodes CASKGPYSYNEQFF.

This clone was detected only a few times. This chain connects TRBV5-6 to TRBJ2-3; D is uncertain. V lost 4 bases, J lost 2 bases, and 11 bases lay in between. CDR1 and CDR2 (germline): SGHDT, YYEEEE. The CDR3 length is 14 residues. CDR3 in DNA: TGTGCCAGCAGCCTACGGCCGCCCACAGATACGCAGTATTTT. It codes for CASSLRPPTDTQYF.

The chain recombines TRBV5-1 with TRBJ2-7; the D is unclear. V was clipped by 7 bases and J by 2 bases, with 13 bases between them. This CDR3 region has 13 residues. The germline gives CDR1 SGHRS, CDR2 YFSETQ. The CDR3 coding sequence is TGCGCCAGCGGGAAGACGGACCCCTACGAGCAGTACTTC. This encodes CASGKTDPYEQYF.

J is TRBJ2-4 and V is TRBV4-1; TRBD2 aligns across 7 bases. Germline lookup yields CDR1 MGHRA and CDR2 YSYEKL. The trim removed 10 bases at V and 0 bases at J, leaving 9 bases unmatched. The CDR3 extends over 15 amino acids. CDR3 in amino acids: CATRQRDLAKNIQYF. Here the CDR3 DNA reads TGCGCCACCCGACAGCGGGATCTAGCCAAAAACATTCAGTACTTC.